This T cell receptor (beta chain) was sequenced in a study of early T cells in non-severe SARS-CoV-2 infection. In the study overall: Bulk RNA taken from unsorted whole blood was sequenced, leaving chains unpaired.

Trimming took 8 bases from V and 5 from J, leaving 13 bases between them. The CDR3 contains 12 residues. Germline loops: CDR1 MDHEN, CDR2 SYDVKM. TCRdb called the 5' RACE reads again in MiXCR, with one record for every CDR3 protein. The repertoire has 75,000 to 100,000 distinct CDR3 sequences, approximately 15% of them found once; the top ten carry about 1.3%. The clonotype comes from an adult who was a healthcare worker with PCR-confirmed SARS-CoV-2 infection or an uninfected control (not recorded which). The rearrangement joins TRBV28 to TRBJ2-7; D gene unclear. The sample consisted of whole blood. The CDR3 region has the DNA TGTGCCAGCGGATGGCCCGACGACGAGCAGTACTTC. This translates into CASGWPDDEQYF.